This T cell receptor (beta chain) was captured by sequencing in a study of beta chain features in type 1 diabetes. Points on this clone: Its antigen remains unidentified.

Since all of the isolated RNA was reverse transcribed, expressed TCRB transcripts were what got sequenced. Assay used: immunoSEQ multiplex PCR; TCRdb lists only in-frame clones, some missing. The sample lists about 360,000 clones, roughly 12% seen once, with more than 0.015% in the top ten. Looked up from germline, CDR1 is MNHNY and CDR2 is SVGAGI (reference sequence). With 0 bases removed from V and 4 bases from J, the gap between germline ends came to 15 bases. The CDR3 sequence is 16 residues long. Study-level points and caveats: Overrepresentation of cells with high TCR expression could result from cDNA sequencing. A moderate, significant TCRB CDR3 shortening appeared in type 1 diabetes across four CD4+ subsets.

CD4+ cells of the naive, central memory, regulatory and stem cell-like memory types were sorted via CD45RO/CCR7/CD25/CD127/CD95/CD27. V and J are TRBV6-6 and TRBJ2-5, with D perhaps TRBD2 (5 bases). The sequenced material came from naive CD4+ T cells from blood. This clonotype was sampled from a man aged 18 to 30 in good health. For the CDR3, the DNA is TGTGCCAGCAGTTACTCAGGGTCAGGACTCGGAGAGACCCAGTACTTC. It is translated as CASSYSGSGLGETQYF.